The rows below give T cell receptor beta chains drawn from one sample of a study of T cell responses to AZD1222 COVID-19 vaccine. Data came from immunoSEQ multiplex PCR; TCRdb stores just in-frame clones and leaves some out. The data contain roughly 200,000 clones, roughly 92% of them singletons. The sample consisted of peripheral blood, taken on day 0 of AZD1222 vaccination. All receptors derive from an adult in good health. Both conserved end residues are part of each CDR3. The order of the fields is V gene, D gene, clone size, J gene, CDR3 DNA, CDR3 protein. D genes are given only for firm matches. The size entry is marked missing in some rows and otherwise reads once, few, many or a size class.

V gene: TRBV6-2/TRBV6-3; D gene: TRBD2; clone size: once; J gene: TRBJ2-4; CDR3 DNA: TGTGCCAGCAGTTACCTAACGTGGACTAGCGGGGGTCAAGTAGCCAAAAACATTCAGTACTTC; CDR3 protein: CASSYLTWTSGGQVAKNIQYF
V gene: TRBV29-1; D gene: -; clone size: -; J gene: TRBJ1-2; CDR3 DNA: TGCAGCGTAACATACAGGGACGGCTACACCTTC; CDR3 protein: CSVTYRDGYTF
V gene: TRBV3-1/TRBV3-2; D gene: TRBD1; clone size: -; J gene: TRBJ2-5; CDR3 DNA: TGTGCCAGCAGCCAAGCAAACAGGGGGCGTTGGGGAGAGACCCAGTACTTC; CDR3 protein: CASSQANRGRWGETQYF
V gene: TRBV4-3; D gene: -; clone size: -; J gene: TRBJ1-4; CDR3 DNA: TGCGCCAGCAGCCAAGAGGGCAGATACACGAAAGGGGAAAAACTGTTTTTT; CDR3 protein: CASSQEGRYTKGEKLFF
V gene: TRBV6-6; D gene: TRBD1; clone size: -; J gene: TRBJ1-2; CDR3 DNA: TGTGCCAGCGTCGACAGGGACGGTCCACGGGGCTACACCTTC; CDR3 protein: CASVDRDGPRGYTF
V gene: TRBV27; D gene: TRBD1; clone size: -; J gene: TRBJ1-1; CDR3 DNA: TGTGCCAGCAGTTTAACAGGGGTAGGGACTGAAGCTTTCTTT; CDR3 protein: CASSLTGVGTEAFF
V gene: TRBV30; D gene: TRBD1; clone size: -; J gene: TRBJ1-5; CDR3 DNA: TGTGCCTGGAGGAAGGGGACAGGGGATTTGGCCCAGCATTTT; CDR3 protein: CAWRKGTGDLAQHF
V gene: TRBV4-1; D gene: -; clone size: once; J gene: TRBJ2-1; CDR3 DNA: TGCGCCAGCAGCCAAGATTTAGGACAGCGGGACTACAATGAGCAGTTCTTC; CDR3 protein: CASSQDLGQRDYNEQFF
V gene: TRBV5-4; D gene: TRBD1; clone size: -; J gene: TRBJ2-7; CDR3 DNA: TGTGCCTTCGAGCGGGACAGGGACTACGAGCAGTACTTC; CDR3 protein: CAFERDRDYEQYF
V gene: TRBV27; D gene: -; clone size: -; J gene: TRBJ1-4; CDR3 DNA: TGTGCCAGCAGTTCCCAGGGCAAGGGATATGAAAAACTGTTTTTT; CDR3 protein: CASSSQGKGYEKLFF
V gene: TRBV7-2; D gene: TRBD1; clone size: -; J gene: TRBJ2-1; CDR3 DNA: TGTGCCAGCAGAGACAGGGCTAATTACAATGAGCAGTTCTTC; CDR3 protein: CASRDRANYNEQFF
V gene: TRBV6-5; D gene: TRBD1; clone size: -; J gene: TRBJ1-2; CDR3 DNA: TGTGCCAGCAGATTCGGACAGGGGGTGGGAGGCTACACCTTC; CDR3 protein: CASRFGQGVGGYTF
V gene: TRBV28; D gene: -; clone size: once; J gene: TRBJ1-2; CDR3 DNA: TGTGCCAGCAGCCGCGGAGGCGAACATGGCTACACCTTC; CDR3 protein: CASSRGGEHGYTF
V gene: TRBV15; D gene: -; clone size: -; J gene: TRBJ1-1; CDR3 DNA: TGTGCCACCAGCAGTCGCAACACGGGGCTTTGGGAAGCTTTCTTT; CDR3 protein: CATSSRNTGLWEAFF
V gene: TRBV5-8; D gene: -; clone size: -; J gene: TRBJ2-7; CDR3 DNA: -; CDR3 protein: CASSFWERGAPYYEQYF
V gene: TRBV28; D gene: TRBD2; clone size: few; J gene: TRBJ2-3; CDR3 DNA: TGTGCCAGCAGTTCTAGCGGGGGGGTCACGGATACGCAGTATTTT; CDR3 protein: CASSSSGGVTDTQYF
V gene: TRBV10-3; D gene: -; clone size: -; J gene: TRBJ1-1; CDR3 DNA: TGTGCCGCCTCGGACAGCTTGAACACTGAAGCTTTCTTT; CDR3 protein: CAASDSLNTEAFF
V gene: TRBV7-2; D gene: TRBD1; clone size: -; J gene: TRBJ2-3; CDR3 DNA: TGTGCCAGCATCCTACAGGGGGCAGATACGCAGTATTTT; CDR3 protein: CASILQGADTQYF
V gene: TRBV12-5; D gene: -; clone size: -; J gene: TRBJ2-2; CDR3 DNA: TGTGCTAGTGGTTCCTCAACATTACAGCGGGGGGAGCTGTTTTTT; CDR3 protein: CASGSSTLQRGELFF
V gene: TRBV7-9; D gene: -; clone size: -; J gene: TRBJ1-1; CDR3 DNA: TGTGCCAGCAAAGCGGCAGCCCTAACTGAAGCTTTCTTT; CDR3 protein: CASKAAALTEAFF
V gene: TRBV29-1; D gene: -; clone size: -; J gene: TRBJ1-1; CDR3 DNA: TGCAGCGTTCTCAGGGGTGGCACTGAAGCTTTCTTT; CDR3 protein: CSVLRGGTEAFF
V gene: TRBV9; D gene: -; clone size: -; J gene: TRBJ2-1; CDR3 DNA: TGTGCCAGCAGCGTAGCTGGAGACTCCAACTACAATGAGCAGTTCTTC; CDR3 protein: CASSVAGDSNYNEQFF
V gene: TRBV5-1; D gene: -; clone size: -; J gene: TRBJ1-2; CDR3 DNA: TGCGCCAGCCGGGAAGACGAATATGGCTACACCTTC; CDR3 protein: CASREDEYGYTF
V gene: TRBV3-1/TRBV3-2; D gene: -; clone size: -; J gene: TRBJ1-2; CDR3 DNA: TGTGCCAGCAGCCAAGAGAACAGCCGAGGCTACACCTTC; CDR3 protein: CASSQENSRGYTF
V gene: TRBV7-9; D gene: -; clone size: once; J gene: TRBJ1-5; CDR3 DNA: TGTGCCAGCAGCTTAGGCTCCAATGTTTTTCAGCCCCAGCATTTT; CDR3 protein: CASSLGSNVFQPQHF
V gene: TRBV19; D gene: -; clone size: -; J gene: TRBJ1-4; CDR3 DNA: TGTGCCAGTAGTATATGGAGCCAGGCCGTTAAAAAACTGTTTTTT; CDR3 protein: CASSIWSQAVKKLFF
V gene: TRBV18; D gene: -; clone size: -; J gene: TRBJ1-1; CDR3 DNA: TGTGCCAGCTCACCGGACCCCGTTTACACTGAAGCTTTCTTT; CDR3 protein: CASSPDPVYTEAFF
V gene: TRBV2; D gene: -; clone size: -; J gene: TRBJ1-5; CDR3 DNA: TGTGCCAGCAGTGAGTTTGCGGGGGGCAATCAGCCCCAGCATTTT; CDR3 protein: CASSEFAGGNQPQHF
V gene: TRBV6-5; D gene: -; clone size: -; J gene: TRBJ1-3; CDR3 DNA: TGTGCCAGCCAGACCTCTGGAAACACCATATATTTT; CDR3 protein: CASQTSGNTIYF
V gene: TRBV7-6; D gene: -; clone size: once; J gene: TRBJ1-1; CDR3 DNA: TGTGCCAGCAGCTTAGAACAGGCCACTGAAGCTTTCTTT; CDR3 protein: CASSLEQATEAFF
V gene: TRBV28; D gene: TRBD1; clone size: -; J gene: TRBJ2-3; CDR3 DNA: TGTGCCAGCAGTCAAAACAGGGGGCGATCCACAGATACGCAGTATTTT; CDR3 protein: CASSQNRGRSTDTQYF
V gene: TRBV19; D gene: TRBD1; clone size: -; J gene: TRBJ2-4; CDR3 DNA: TGTGCCAGTAGTAGGGGACAGGACGTTCAGTACTTC; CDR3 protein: CASSRGQDVQYF
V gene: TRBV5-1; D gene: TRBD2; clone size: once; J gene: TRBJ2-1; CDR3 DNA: TGCGCCAGCAGCTTCCTAGCGGGGGGCCGTGACGGATACAATGAGCAGTTCTTC; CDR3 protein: CASSFLAGGRDGYNEQFF
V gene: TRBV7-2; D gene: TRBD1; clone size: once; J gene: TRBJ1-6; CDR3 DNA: TGTGCCAGCAGCTCGAGGACCCAGGGGGCGAGTAATTCACCCCTCCACTTT; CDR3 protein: CASSSRTQGASNSPLHF
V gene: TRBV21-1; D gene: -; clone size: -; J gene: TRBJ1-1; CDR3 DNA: TGTGCCAGCAGCACAAAATCCGGGACAGAGAACACTGAAGCTTTCTTT; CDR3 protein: CASSTKSGTENTEAFF
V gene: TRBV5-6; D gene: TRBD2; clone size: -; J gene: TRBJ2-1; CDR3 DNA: TGTGCCAGCAGCTTGTATCTAGCGGGGGGGCCTTCCTACAATGAGCAGTTCTTC; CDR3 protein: CASSLYLAGGPSYNEQFF
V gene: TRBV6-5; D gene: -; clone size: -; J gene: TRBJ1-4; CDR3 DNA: TGTGCCACCGCAACGGGCCTACGGCAGGAAAAACTGTTTTTT; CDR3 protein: CATATGLRQEKLFF
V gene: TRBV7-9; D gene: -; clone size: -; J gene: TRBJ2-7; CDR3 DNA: TGTGCCAGCAGCAAGGACCGCTCCGGGTACGAGCAGTACTTC; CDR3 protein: CASSKDRSGYEQYF
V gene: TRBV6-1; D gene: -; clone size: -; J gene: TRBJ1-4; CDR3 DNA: TGTGCCAGCAGTGAAGGGCAGGGGAGCGGTGAAAAACTGTTTTTT; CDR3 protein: CASSEGQGSGEKLFF
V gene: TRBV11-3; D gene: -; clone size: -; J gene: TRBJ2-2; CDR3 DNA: TGTGCCAGCAGCTTAGGTGGCAGGTCCACCGGGGAGCTGTTTTTT; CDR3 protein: CASSLGGRSTGELFF
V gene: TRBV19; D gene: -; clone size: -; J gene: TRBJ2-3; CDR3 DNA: TGTGCCAGTAGTATAAGGGAGGGGGGGCCCCGCACAGATACGCAGTATTTT; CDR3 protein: CASSIREGGPRTDTQYF
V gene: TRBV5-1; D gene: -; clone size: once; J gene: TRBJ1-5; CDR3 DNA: TGCGCCAGCAGTGTGGGTATGGATCAGCCCCAGCATTTT; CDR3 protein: CASSVGMDQPQHF
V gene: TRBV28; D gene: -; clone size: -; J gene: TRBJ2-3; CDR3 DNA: TGTGCCAGCAGTCCTGCACCGGGGAGGGGGAGTGATACGCAGTATTTT; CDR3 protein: CASSPAPGRGSDTQYF
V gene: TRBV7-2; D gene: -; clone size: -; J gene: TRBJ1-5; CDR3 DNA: TGTGCCAGCAGTTCCCAGGGTCTCGGGAGCAATCAGCCCCAGCATTTT; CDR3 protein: CASSSQGLGSNQPQHF
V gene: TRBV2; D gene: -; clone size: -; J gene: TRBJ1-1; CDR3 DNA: TGTGCCAGCAGAGCAGAAATGATGAACACTGAAGCTTTCTTT; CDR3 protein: CASRAEMMNTEAFF
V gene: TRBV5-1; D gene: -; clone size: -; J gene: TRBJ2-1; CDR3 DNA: TGCGCCAGCAGCTTGGATGTCAATGAGCAGTTCTTC; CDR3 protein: CASSLDVNEQFF
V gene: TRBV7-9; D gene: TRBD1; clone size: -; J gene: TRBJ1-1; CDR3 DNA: TGTGCCAGCAGCTCTGGGGGGACAGTCGGCGGGTCGGCTTTCTTT; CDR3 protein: CASSSGGTVGGSAFF
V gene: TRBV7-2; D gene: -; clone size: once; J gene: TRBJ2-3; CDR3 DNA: TGTGCCAGCAGCTTAGTCAGCGGAGAAAACACAGATACGCAGTATTTT; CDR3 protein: CASSLVSGENTDTQYF
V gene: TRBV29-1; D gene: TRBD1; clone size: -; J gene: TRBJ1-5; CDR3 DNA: TGCAGCGCGATAACAGGGGGCAATCAGCCCCAGCATTTT; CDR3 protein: CSAITGGNQPQHF
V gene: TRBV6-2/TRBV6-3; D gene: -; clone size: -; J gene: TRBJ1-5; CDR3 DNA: TGTGCCAGCACCCCCAGGGTCAATCAGCCCCAGCATTTT; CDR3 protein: CASTPRVNQPQHF
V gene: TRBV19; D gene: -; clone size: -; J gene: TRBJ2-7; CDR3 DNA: TGTGCCAGTAGTAGGGGCGGGCGCGGCTCCTACGAGCAGTACTTC; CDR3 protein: CASSRGGRGSYEQYF
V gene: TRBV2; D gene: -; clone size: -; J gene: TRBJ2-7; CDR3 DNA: TGTGCCAGCACTGCAAGACAGTTTAACGAGCAGTACTTC; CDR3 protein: CASTARQFNEQYF
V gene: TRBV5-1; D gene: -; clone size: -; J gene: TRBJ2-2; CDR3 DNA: TGCGCCAGCAGCTCCAATATAGGGGAGCTGTTTTTT; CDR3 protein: CASSSNIGELFF
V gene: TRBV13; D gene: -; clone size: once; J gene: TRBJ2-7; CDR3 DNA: TGTGCCAGCAGCTACGGGGAGTCTCGGGAGCAGTACTTC; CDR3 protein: CASSYGESREQYF